The source of this T cell receptor (beta chain) is a study of blood T cells in healthy people across ages. The CDR3 runs 12 residues. Trimming left V 7 bases short and J 0 bases short, with 8 bases between. In germline, CDR1 is SGHRS, CDR2 YFSETQ. With a J-beta primer mix and a sample-barcoded 5' primer, a second PCR ran about 7 to 12 cycles. TCRdb called the 5' RACE reads again in MiXCR, with one record for every CDR3 protein. The sample holds about 580,000 distinct CDR3 sequences, around half seen once. The chain is built from TRBV5-1 and TRBJ2-7; D remains ambiguous. Sequenced: blood. The TCR was taken from a man older than 75 in good health. The CDR3 DNA sequence: TGCGCCAGCGGCGTTAACTCCTACGAGCAGTACTTC. Amino acids: CASGVNSYEQYF.